This T cell receptor (beta chain) originates from a study of neurological immune-mediated disorders. TCRdb independently ran MiXCR on the 5' RACE reads; one entry per CDR3 protein. Of about 24,000 distinct CDR3 sequences in the sample, around 15% were seen once. The sequence derives from a middle-aged woman with HTLV-1-associated myelopathy (HAM/TSP). The sequenced sample was PBMCs.

This CDR3 is CASSQTLAGGSWTQYF. CDR3 bases: TGTGCCAGCAGTCAGACCCTAGCGGGGGGTTCGTGGACCCAGTACTTC. This sequence joins TRBV27 and TRBJ2-5; 11 bases are shared with TRBD2. Germline V gives CDR1 MNHEY, CDR2 SMNVEV (reference sequence). Trimming took 5 bases from V and 7 from J; bases not matched to a gene: 12. This CDR3 has 16 amino acids.